The sequence of this TCR beta chain was determined in a study of T cell repertoires in aging, cancer and after chemotherapy (dated by TCRdb to about 2019). As for the study more broadly: The donors fell into six age groups ranging from 30 or younger to 70 or older, and each group had at least three individuals. In the solid tumor group, the paired samples taken before and after chemotherapy came from patients with brain tumors (glioblastoma) who were receiving therapy based on temozolomide. The full dataset contained several million TCR reads. The study profiled peripheral blood TCR beta repertoires from healthy donors and cancer patients to examine immunoaging and T cell reconstitution after chemotherapy. Alongside under 100 healthy donors serving as a reference group, the cohort included some 210 cancer patients, of whom roughly 90 had hematological cancers and 120 to 130 had solid cancers.

On this clonotype: What this receptor recognizes is not known. No qualities accompany the bases; no much larger clone lies one base away.

Using a mixed TRB-A/B primer pool, multiplex touch-down PCR amplified rearranged TRB sequences covering the V, D and J segments. Illumina adapters and sample indices were attached to the amplicons through two consecutive PCR reactions run with Phusion HS II polymerase. The amplicons were purified from gel with the NucleoSpin Gel and PCR Clean-up kit and then assessed with Qubit and an Agilent 2100 Bioanalyzer. Libraries were sequenced on an Illumina MiSeq using 600-cycle, single-indexed, paired-end runs. The authors' pipeline ran thus. Processing of the TRB sequences was carried out with MiXCR versions 2.12 and 3.0.5. Each unique CDR3 nucleotide sequence counted as one clone, and only productive sequences with at least two reads were retained. Shannon diversity, evenness, clonality (one minus evenness), and alpha-parameterized diversity profiles from alpha 0 to 5 were included as repertoire metrics. Generation probabilities of clones in paired pre- and post-chemotherapy samples were computed with the IGoR algorithm. TCRdb ran its own pipeline on the public reads, namely fastp trimming at Q25 and MiXCR clone calling, and kept in-frame beta chains. Rows are unified per CDR3 protein, each entry keeping the most common DNA and genes. The V and J calls were determined by TCRdb, not by the authors. This sample is represented by over 800 distinct CDR3 sequences; 80% to 90% of them were singletons. The ten largest make up 4% to 5% of the sample.

The germline V gene encodes CDR1 SGHKS and CDR2 YYEKEE (reference sequence). Taken from cysteine to phenylalanine, the CDR3 has 12 residues. The CDR3 DNA has 36 bases and is translated from base 1. V is pared back by 4 bases and J by 4 bases, with 9 bases lying between the germline termini. Overall study results and their limits: Median generation probability increased over the chemotherapy interval in both cancer cohorts, suggesting repertoire reconstitution through rebound thymic output. According to the authors, the repertoire data do not permit conclusions about immunological memory after chemotherapy. In healthy donors, the decline in TCR diversity with age was mainly due to loss of richness, whereas in cancer patients loss of evenness also played a role. Untreated patients with hematological or solid cancers showed significantly lower blood TCR diversity and higher clonality than age-matched healthy donors.

TCR beta rearrangements were amplified from genomic DNA extracted from peripheral blood rather than from sorted cells or RNA. Here the chain combines TRBV5-5 and TRBJ2-7; TRBD1 is possibly the D segment (6 matching bases). The source is a human donor with a solid tumor. The material sequenced was blood. The DNA sequence follows: TGTGCCAGCAGCCGACAGGAGTACGAGCAGTACTTC. Translated, it reads CASSRQEYEQYF.